Listed below are T cell receptor beta chains from one sample, sequenced in a study of cytomegalovirus exposure and HLA in healthy donors. This table comes from immunoSEQ multiplex PCR, and its TCRdb copy is limited to in-frame clones, with some not included. The repertoire consists of around 60,000 clones, with 80% occurring once and the leading ten covering roughly 5.7%. Input material: PBMCs. Receptors originate from a male donor in good health and CMV-seronegative. Both conserved end residues are trimmed from each CDR3. Each record gives: J gene, V gene, CDR3 protein.

TRBJ1-1 TRBV29-1 SVEPSPGQNLMNTEAF
TRBJ2-3 TRBV14 ASSQWGGATDTQY
TRBJ2-3 TRBV7-3 ASSADRGTDTQY
TRBJ2-4 TRBV6-5 ASSYEVAKNIQY
TRBJ2-1 TRBV11-1 ASSPGLAGHNEQF
TRBJ1-2 TRBV4-3 ASSQDPFRQGLPNYDYT
TRBJ2-3 TRBV5-4 ASSLGGAGGTDTQY
TRBJ2-7 TRBV7-3 ASSLTAGRLTEQY
- TRBV6-5 ASSTTSGGAYEQY
TRBJ2-2 TRBV6-5 ASSQVNTGELF
TRBJ1-1 TRBV30 AWSVQGDTEAF
TRBJ1-1 TRBV10-3 AISESGTSNTEAF
TRBJ2-5 TRBV25-1 ASSDPGSSRKTQY
TRBJ1-2 TRBV30 AWSPSRNYGYT
TRBJ1-1 TRBV14 ASSPLGQGNMNTEAF
TRBJ2-7 TRBV5-6 ASSLGSSYEQY
TRBJ2-3 TRBV5-6 ASSLGTGFADTQY
TRBJ1-1 TRBV20-1 SAHGQSEAF
TRBJ1-5 TRBV6-4 ASSNRQDQPQH
TRBJ2-1 TRBV19 ASSTGGAPYNEQF
TRBJ2-5 TRBV29-1 SVERGTSGAGGETQY
TRBJ1-1 TRBV11-1 ASSPGQGIDTEAF
TRBJ2-3 TRBV11-3 ASSRGYSTDTQY
TRBJ2-7 TRBV9 ASSVTGTKNSEQY
TRBJ2-5 TRBV7-3 ASSLIGTAQETQY
TRBJ2-1 TRBV5-6 ASSLTGTGVDEQF
TRBJ1-2 TRBV6-5 ASSYKPGTFYGYT
TRBJ2-3 TRBV4-2 ASSQAGGGAADTQY
TRBJ1-4 TRBV5-4 ASSLRRGGGNEKLF
TRBJ2-1 TRBV7-3 ASSLGGTGGYNEQF
TRBJ2-2 TRBV6-5 ASSPDRASTGELF
TRBJ1-3 TRBV4-3 ASSQATGVGTIY
TRBJ1-2 TRBV9 ASSPRERGYGYT
TRBJ2-5 TRBV5-4 ASSLGRGAQETQY
TRBJ2-5 TRBV4-1 ASSQGRVSQETQY
TRBJ1-2 TRBV18 ASSPNPGTGDNYGYT
TRBJ1-2 TRBV6-6 ASSQGQGSGNYGYT
TRBJ1-2 TRBV9 ASSVILGGDGGYT
TRBJ2-2 TRBV11-3 ASSWGQTLNTGELF
TRBJ2-3 TRBV10-3 AISESSTADTQY
TRBJ2-7 TRBV18 ASSPPTITYEQY
TRBJ2-5 TRBV5-6 ASSFRQQGAQY
TRBJ2-7 TRBV27 ASSWQGGHEQY
TRBJ2-1 TRBV7-9 ASSSSRADYNEQF
TRBJ1-1 TRBV18 ASSRDGDRLNTEAF
TRBJ2-5 TRBV6-6 ASFRDRAIEGTQY
TRBJ1-3 TRBV5-1 ASSLAPQGLSGNTIY
TRBJ1-6 TRBV30 AWSPLHRVGSPLH
TRBJ1-5 TRBV18 ASSPPRDRLFHSNQPQH
TRBJ2-1 TRBV30 AWGEGVSYNEQF
TRBJ1-6 TRBV7-2 ASSLGSNSPLH
TRBJ2-7 TRBV7-2 ASSGNRDSYEQY
TRBJ2-4 TRBV6-1 ASSTLQGKNIQY
TRBJ1-5 TRBV19 ASSIDSGNQPQH